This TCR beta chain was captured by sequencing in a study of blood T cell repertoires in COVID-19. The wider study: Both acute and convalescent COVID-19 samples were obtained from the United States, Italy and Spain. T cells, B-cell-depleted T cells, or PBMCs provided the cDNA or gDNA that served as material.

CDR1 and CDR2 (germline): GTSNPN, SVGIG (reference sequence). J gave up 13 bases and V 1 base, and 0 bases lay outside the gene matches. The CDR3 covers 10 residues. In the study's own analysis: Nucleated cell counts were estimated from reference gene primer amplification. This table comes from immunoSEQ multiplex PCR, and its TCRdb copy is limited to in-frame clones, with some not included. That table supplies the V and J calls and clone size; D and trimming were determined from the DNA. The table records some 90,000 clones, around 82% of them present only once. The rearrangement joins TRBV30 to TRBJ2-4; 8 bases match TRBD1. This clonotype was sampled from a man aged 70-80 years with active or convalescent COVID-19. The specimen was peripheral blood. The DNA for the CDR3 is TGTGCCTGGAGTGGGGACAGGCAGTACTTC. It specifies CAWSGDRQYF.